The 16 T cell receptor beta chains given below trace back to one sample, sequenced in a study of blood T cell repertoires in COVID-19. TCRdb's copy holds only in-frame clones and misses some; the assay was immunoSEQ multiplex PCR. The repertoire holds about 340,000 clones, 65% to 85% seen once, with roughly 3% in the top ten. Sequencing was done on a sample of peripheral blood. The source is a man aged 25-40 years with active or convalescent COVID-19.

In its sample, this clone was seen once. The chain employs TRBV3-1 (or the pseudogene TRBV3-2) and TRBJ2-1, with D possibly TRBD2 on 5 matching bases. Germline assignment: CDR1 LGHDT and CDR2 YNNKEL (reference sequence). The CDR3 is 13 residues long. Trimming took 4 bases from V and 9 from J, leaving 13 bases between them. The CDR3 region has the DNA TGTGCCAGCAGCCCCACTAGGACGGGTGAGCAGTTCTTC. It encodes CASSPTRTGEQFF.

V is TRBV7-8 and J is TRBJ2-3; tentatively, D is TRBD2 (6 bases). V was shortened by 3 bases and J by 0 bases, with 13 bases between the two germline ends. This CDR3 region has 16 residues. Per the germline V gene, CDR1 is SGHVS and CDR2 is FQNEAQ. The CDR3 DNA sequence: TGTGCCAGCAGCTTGCTGGAGGGGACCAGCACAGATACGCAGTATTTT. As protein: CASSLLEGTSTDTQYF. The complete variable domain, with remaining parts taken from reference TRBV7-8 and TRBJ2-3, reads GAGVSQSPRYKVAKRGQDVALRCDPISGHVSLFWYQQALGQGPEFLTYFQNEAQLDKSGLPSDRFFAERPEGSVSTLKIQRTQQEDSAVYLCASSLLEGTSTDTQYFGPGTRLTVL.

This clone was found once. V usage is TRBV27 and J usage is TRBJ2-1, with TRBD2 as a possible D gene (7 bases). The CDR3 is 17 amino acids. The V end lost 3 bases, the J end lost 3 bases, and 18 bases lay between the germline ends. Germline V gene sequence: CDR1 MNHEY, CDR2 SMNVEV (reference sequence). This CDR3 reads CASSFGGPGEGYNEQFF. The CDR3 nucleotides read TGTGCCAGCAGTTTCGGGGGGCCCGGGGAGGGCTACAATGAGCAGTTCTTC.

The CDR3 here is CASSLAAGMEAFF. The CDR3 nucleotides read TGTGCCAGCAGCTTGGCCGCAGGGATGGAAGCTTTCTTT. This chain connects TRBV5-8 to TRBJ1-1; D might be TRBD1 (5 bases). V lost 0 bases to trimming and J lost 8 bases, with 11 bases between them. CDR3 length: 13 amino acids. Per the germline V gene, CDR1 is SGHTS and CDR2 is YDEGEE.

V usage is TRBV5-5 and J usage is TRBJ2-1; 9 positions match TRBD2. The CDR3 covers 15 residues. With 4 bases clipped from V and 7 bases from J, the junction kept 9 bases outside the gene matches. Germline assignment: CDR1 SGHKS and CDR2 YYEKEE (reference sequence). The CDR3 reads CASSGERGDLNEQFF. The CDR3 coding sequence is TGTGCCAGCAGCGGCGAGCGGGGGGATCTGAATGAGCAGTTCTTC.

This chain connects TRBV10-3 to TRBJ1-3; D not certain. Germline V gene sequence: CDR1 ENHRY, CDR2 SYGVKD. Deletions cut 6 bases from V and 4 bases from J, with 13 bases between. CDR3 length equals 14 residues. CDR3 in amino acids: CAISLGIDGNTIYF. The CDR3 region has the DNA TGTGCCATCAGCCTCGGGATAGACGGAAACACCATATATTTT.

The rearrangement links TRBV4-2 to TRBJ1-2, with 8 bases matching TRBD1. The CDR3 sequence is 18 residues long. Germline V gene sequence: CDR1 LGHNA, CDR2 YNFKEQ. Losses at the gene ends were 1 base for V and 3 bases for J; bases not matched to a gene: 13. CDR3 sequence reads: CASSQGIRGRKVDYGYTF. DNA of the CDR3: TGTGCCAGCAGCCAAGGGATCAGGGGGCGGAAAGTAGACTATGGCTACACCTTC.

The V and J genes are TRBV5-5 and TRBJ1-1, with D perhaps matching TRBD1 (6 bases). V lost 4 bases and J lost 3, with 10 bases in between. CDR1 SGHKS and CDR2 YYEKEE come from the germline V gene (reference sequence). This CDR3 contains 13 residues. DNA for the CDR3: TGTGCCAGCAGCCCGGCAGGGGACACTGAAGCTTTCTTT. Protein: CASSPAGDTEAFF.

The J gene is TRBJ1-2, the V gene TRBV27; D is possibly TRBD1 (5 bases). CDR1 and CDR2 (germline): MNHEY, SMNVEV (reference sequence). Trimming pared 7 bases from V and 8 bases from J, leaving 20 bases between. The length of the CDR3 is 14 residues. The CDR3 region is CASMLNWGSEGYTF. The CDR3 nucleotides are TGTGCCAGCATGTTGAACTGGGGCTCGGAGGGCTACACCTTC.

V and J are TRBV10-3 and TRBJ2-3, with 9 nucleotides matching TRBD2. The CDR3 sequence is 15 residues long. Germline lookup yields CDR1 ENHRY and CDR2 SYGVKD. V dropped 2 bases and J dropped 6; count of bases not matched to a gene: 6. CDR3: CAISEETSGPDTQYF. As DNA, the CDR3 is TGTGCCATCAGTGAGGAGACTAGCGGTCCGGATACGCAGTATTTT.

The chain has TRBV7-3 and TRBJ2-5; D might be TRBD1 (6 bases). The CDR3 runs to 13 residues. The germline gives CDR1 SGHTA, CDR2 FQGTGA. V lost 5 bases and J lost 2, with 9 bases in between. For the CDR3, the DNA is TGTGCCAGCAGCCAGGGGTCTCAAGAGACCCAGTACTTC. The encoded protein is CASSQGSQETQYF.

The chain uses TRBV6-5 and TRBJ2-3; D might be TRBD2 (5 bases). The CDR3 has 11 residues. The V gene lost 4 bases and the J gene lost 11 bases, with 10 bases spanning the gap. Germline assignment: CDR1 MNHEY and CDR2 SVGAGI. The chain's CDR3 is CASSSAGQQYF. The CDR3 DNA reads TGTGCCAGCAGTTCTGCGGGCCAGCAGTATTTT.

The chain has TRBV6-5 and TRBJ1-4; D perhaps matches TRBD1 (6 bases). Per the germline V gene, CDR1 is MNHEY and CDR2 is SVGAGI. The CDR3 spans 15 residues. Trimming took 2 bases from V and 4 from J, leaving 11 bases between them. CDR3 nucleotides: TGTGCCAGCAGTTACCTGGCAGGGGTTAATGAAAAACTGTTTTTT. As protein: CASSYLAGVNEKLFF.

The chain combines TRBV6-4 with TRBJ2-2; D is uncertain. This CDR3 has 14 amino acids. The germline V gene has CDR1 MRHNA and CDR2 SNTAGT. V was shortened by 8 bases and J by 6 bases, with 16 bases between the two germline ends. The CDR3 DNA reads TGTGCCAGCGGCCGCTGGGCTAACGCCGGGGAGCTGTTTTTT. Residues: CASGRWANAGELFF.

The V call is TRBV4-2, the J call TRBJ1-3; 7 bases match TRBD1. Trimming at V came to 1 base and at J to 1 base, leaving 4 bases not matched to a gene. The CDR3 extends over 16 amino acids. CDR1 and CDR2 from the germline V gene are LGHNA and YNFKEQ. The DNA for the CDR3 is TGTGCCAGCAGCCAAGCTTGGGGACAGTCTGGAAACACCATATATTTT. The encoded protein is CASSQAWGQSGNTIYF.

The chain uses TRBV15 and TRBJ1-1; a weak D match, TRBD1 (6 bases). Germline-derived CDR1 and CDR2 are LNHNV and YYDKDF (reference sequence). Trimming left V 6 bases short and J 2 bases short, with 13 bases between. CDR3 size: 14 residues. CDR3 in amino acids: CATRSGHANTEAFF. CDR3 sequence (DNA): TGTGCCACCAGGTCGGGACACGCCAACACTGAAGCTTTCTTT.